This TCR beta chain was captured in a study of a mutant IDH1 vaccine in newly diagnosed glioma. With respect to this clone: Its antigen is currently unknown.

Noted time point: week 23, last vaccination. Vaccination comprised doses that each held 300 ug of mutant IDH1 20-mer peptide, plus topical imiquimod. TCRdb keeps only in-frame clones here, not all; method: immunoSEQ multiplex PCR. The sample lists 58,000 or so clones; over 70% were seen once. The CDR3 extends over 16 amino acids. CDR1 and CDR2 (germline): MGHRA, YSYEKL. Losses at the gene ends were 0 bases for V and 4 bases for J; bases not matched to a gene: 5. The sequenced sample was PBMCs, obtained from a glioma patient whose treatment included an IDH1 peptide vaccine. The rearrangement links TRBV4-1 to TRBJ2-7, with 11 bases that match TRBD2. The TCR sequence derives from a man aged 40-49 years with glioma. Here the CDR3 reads CASSQEKLAGAYEQYF. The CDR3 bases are TGCGCCAGCAGCCAAGAGAAACTAGCGGGAGCTTACGAGCAGTACTTC.